The 20 T cell receptor beta chains reported below all come from one sample, sequenced in a study of blood T cell repertoires in COVID-19. Using immunoSEQ multiplex PCR, the repertoire was profiled, and TCRdb retains in-frame clones only, with some absent. Of about 200,000 clones in the sample, 70% to 90% are singletons; the top ten hold around 3%. The sequencing sample was made of peripheral blood. These receptors were obtained from a man aged 55-75 years with acute or convalescent COVID-19.

A single count supports this clone. The rearrangement links TRBV5-1 to TRBJ2-7, with 9 bases identical to TRBD2. The CDR3 sequence is 15 residues long. In germline, CDR1 is SGHRS, CDR2 YFSETQ. V lost 2 bases, J lost 6 bases, and 9 bases stayed unmatched. CDR3 protein: CASSFGAGGPGEQYF. The CDR3 DNA sequence: TGCGCCAGCAGCTTCGGCGCGGGAGGGCCGGGCGAGCAGTACTTC.

The J gene is TRBJ2-5, the V gene TRBV7-2; the match to TRBD1 covers 8 bases. V shed 4 bases, J shed 5 bases, and the junction held 6 bases outside the gene matches. The CDR3 has 14 amino acids. Germline assignment: CDR1 SGHTA and CDR2 FQGNSA. CDR3 coding DNA: TGTGCCAGCAGCTCAGGACAGGGAGGCGAGACCCAGTACTTC. Translated: CASSSGQGGETQYF. Full variable domain (missing parts from reference TRBV7-2 and TRBJ2-5): GAGVSQSPSNKVTEKGKDVELRCDPISGHTALYWYRQSLGQGLEFLIYFQGNSAPDKSGLPSDRFSAERTGGSVSTLTIQRTQQEDSAVYLCASSSGQGGETQYFGPGTRLLVL.

The J gene is TRBJ1-2, the V gene TRBV30; a weak D match, TRBD1 (5 bases). Germline CDR1 and CDR2: GTSNPN and SVGIG (reference sequence). V was shortened by 0 bases and J by 4 bases, with 6 bases between the two germline ends. This CDR3 has 12 amino acids. The DNA for the CDR3 is TGTGCCTGGAGTGTAGGGGTCTATGGCTACACCTTC. Residues: CAWSVGVYGYTF.

This chain connects TRBV14 to TRBJ2-2, with D possibly being TRBD2 (6 bases). CDR3 length equals 15 residues. Germline V gives CDR1 SGHDN, CDR2 FVKESK. With 1 base removed from V and 4 bases from J, the gap between germline ends came to 10 bases. CDR3 sequence reads: CASSQVPGGTGELFF. As DNA, the CDR3 is TGTGCCAGCAGCCAAGTTCCCGGGGGCACCGGGGAGCTGTTTTTT.

CDR3 DNA sequence: TGTGCCAGCTCACCAACAGGTTCCTACGAGCAGTACTTC. It encodes CASSPTGSYEQYF. The genes are TRBV18 and TRBJ2-7; D is possibly TRBD1 (5 bases). This CDR3 contains 13 residues. The germline CDR1 and CDR2 sequences are KGHSH and LQKENI. Between the trimmed V and J ends, which lost 2 bases and 1 base, there was a span of 6 bases.

The sample holds a few counts of this clone. The CDR3: CASRGDSGGRNEKLFF. The CDR3 DNA sequence: TGTGCCAGCAGGGGCGATTCGGGCGGGAGAAATGAAAAACTGTTTTTT. This chain uses TRBV3-1 (or the pseudogene TRBV3-2) with TRBJ1-4; D is uncertain. This CDR3 is built from 16 residues. With 6 bases removed from V and 5 bases from J, the gap between germline ends came to 19 bases. Germline V gene sequence: CDR1 LGHDT, CDR2 YNNKEL (reference sequence).

V and J are TRBV10-3 and TRBJ1-3, with 10 bases that match TRBD1. V lost 4 bases, J lost 6 bases, and 9 bases stayed unmatched. Per germline, CDR1 ENHRY and CDR2 SYGVKD. This CDR3 is 16 amino acids long. The CDR3 nucleotides read TGTGCCATCAGTGGCGCCGGGACAGGGGTGGCAAACACCATATATTTT. It translates to CAISGAGTGVANTIYF.

DNA for the CDR3: TGCGCCAGCAGCTTGGCGACAGGGGCCCGGCCATCCTACGAGCAGTACTTC. Its translation: CASSLATGARPSYEQYF. The chain has TRBV5-1 and TRBJ2-7; 8 bases match TRBD1. The length of the CDR3 is 17 residues. Germline CDR1 reads SGHRS; CDR2 reads YFSETQ. The J segment lost 1 base and the V segment lost 0 bases, leaving 9 bases of the junction unmatched.

This clone was found many times. The DNA for the CDR3 is TGCGCCAGCAGGGGACAGGGAAGCACCTACAATGAGCAGTTCTTC. Translating gives CASRGQGSTYNEQFF. This chain uses TRBV10-1 with TRBJ2-1, with TRBD1 identical over 9 bases. V shed 6 bases, J shed 2 bases, and the junction held 5 bases outside the gene matches. The germline V gene has CDR1 WNHNN and CDR2 SYGVQD (reference sequence). The CDR3 runs 15 residues.

The chain has TRBV5-4 and TRBJ2-5; D perhaps matches TRBD2 (6 bases). In germline, CDR1 is SGHNT, CDR2 YYREEE (reference sequence). Trimming took off 1 base at V and 4 bases at J, with 14 bases between the two ends. This CDR3 region has 15 residues. The CDR3 nucleotides are TGTGCCAGCAGCTTGCCGGGGGTTGTAGGAGAGACCCAGTACTTC. Its protein product is CASSLPGVVGETQYF. The whole variable domain, remainder taken from reference TRBV5-4 and TRBJ2-5, is ETGVTQSPTHLIKTRGQQVTLRCSSQSGHNTVSWYQQALGQGPQFIFQYYREEENGRGNFPPRFSGLQFPNYSSELNVNALELDDSALYLCASSLPGVVGETQYFGPGTRLLVL.

J is TRBJ2-3 and V is TRBV9; D perhaps matches TRBD2 (6 bases). The CDR3 covers 12 residues. Germline V gene sequence: CDR1 SGDLS, CDR2 YYNGEE. Trimming left V 3 bases short and J 6 bases short, with 8 bases between. Here the CDR3 reads CASSDREDTQYF. In DNA, the CDR3 is TGTGCCAGCAGCGACCGGGAGGATACGCAGTATTTT.

The chain combines TRBV6-6 with TRBJ2-5, with 8 bases lining up with TRBD2. The CDR3 consists of 16 residues. The junction had 10 bases not matched to a gene; V was cut back by 2 bases and J by 5 bases. CDR1 and CDR2 (germline): MNHNY, SVGAGI (reference sequence). In nucleotides, the CDR3 is TGTGCCAGCAGTTACCCGACTGGCGGGAGGATCGAGACCCAGTACTTC. It yields the protein CASSYPTGGRIETQYF.

This clone qualifies as medium-sized. The chain carries TRBV7-6 and TRBJ2-2; the D is unclear. The germline V and J ends were trimmed by 0 bases and 5 bases, with 7 bases remaining between them. The CDR3 sequence is 14 residues long. Germline V CDR1 and CDR2: SGHVS, FNYEAQ. In DNA form, the CDR3 reads TGTGCCAGCAGCTTAGCGCCCGGGACCGGGGAGCTGTTTTTT. This gives the protein CASSLAPGTGELFF.

This clone was observed once. This chain uses TRBV27 with TRBJ2-7, with D possibly being TRBD1 (5 bases). This CDR3 is built from 16 residues. Per germline, CDR1 MNHEY and CDR2 SMNVEV (reference sequence). Trimming took 0 bases from V and 4 from J, leaving 16 bases between them. The CDR3 sequence: CASSLSVQGTSYEQYF. Written as DNA, the CDR3 is TGTGCCAGCAGTTTATCCGTCCAGGGTACTTCGTACGAGCAGTACTTC.

This chain uses TRBV19 with TRBJ2-7; a possible D gene is TRBD2 (5 bases). Trimming removed 5 bases at V and 1 base at J, with 9 bases between. The CDR3 runs to 13 residues. From germline, CDR1 is LNHDA and CDR2 SQIVND (reference sequence). CDR3 sequence: CASSYRGSYEQYF. The CDR3 DNA sequence: TGTGCCAGTAGTTACAGAGGGTCCTACGAGCAGTACTTC.

This chain uses TRBV28 with TRBJ1-1; perhaps TRBD1 as D (6 bases). The CDR3 loop spans 16 amino acids. Deletions cut 6 bases from V and 1 base from J, with 18 bases between. Germline values: CDR1 MDHEN, CDR2 SYDVKM. The CDR3 is CASRADRSYQNTEAFF. The CDR3 coding sequence is TGTGCCAGCAGAGCCGACAGGTCCTACCAGAACACTGAAGCTTTCTTT.

The chain joins TRBV28 to TRBJ2-7; 8 bases align to TRBD1. Germline V lookup: CDR1 MDHEN, CDR2 SYDVKM. Trimming cost V 5 bases and J 3 bases; bases outside gene matches: 3. There are 13 residues in the CDR3. The CDR3 here is CASSRGQGYEQYF. DNA of the CDR3: TGTGCCAGCAGTCGAGGACAGGGCTACGAGCAGTACTTC.

The chain has TRBV28 and TRBJ2-2; no firm D call. This CDR3 comprises 13 residues. V was shortened by 8 bases and J by 1 base, with 8 bases between the two germline ends. Germline V gene data show CDR1 as MDHEN and CDR2 as SYDVKM. The CDR3, as DNA: TGTGCCAGCCTGACGGGGAACACCGGGGAGCTGTTTTTT. Translated, it gives CASLTGNTGELFF.

The gene calls are TRBV24-1 and TRBJ2-7; D may be TRBD1 (5 bases). The CDR3 is 13 amino acids. V dropped 4 bases and J dropped 6 bases, with 12 bases sitting between them. Germline assignment: CDR1 KGHDR and CDR2 SFDVKD. CDR3 sequence: CATSDSTDTEQYF. In nucleotides, the CDR3 is TGTGCCACCAGTGACTCGACAGATACCGAGCAGTACTTC.

The chain carries TRBV18 and TRBJ2-5; 7 bases are a match to TRBD1. CDR1 is KGHSH and CDR2 is LQKENI in the germline V gene. The J segment lost 7 bases and the V segment lost 6 bases, leaving 11 bases of the junction unmatched. This CDR3 is built from 14 residues. The CDR3 protein is CASSPDRAGRTQYF. CDR3 bases: TGTGCCAGCTCGCCAGACAGGGCTGGAAGGACCCAGTACTTC.